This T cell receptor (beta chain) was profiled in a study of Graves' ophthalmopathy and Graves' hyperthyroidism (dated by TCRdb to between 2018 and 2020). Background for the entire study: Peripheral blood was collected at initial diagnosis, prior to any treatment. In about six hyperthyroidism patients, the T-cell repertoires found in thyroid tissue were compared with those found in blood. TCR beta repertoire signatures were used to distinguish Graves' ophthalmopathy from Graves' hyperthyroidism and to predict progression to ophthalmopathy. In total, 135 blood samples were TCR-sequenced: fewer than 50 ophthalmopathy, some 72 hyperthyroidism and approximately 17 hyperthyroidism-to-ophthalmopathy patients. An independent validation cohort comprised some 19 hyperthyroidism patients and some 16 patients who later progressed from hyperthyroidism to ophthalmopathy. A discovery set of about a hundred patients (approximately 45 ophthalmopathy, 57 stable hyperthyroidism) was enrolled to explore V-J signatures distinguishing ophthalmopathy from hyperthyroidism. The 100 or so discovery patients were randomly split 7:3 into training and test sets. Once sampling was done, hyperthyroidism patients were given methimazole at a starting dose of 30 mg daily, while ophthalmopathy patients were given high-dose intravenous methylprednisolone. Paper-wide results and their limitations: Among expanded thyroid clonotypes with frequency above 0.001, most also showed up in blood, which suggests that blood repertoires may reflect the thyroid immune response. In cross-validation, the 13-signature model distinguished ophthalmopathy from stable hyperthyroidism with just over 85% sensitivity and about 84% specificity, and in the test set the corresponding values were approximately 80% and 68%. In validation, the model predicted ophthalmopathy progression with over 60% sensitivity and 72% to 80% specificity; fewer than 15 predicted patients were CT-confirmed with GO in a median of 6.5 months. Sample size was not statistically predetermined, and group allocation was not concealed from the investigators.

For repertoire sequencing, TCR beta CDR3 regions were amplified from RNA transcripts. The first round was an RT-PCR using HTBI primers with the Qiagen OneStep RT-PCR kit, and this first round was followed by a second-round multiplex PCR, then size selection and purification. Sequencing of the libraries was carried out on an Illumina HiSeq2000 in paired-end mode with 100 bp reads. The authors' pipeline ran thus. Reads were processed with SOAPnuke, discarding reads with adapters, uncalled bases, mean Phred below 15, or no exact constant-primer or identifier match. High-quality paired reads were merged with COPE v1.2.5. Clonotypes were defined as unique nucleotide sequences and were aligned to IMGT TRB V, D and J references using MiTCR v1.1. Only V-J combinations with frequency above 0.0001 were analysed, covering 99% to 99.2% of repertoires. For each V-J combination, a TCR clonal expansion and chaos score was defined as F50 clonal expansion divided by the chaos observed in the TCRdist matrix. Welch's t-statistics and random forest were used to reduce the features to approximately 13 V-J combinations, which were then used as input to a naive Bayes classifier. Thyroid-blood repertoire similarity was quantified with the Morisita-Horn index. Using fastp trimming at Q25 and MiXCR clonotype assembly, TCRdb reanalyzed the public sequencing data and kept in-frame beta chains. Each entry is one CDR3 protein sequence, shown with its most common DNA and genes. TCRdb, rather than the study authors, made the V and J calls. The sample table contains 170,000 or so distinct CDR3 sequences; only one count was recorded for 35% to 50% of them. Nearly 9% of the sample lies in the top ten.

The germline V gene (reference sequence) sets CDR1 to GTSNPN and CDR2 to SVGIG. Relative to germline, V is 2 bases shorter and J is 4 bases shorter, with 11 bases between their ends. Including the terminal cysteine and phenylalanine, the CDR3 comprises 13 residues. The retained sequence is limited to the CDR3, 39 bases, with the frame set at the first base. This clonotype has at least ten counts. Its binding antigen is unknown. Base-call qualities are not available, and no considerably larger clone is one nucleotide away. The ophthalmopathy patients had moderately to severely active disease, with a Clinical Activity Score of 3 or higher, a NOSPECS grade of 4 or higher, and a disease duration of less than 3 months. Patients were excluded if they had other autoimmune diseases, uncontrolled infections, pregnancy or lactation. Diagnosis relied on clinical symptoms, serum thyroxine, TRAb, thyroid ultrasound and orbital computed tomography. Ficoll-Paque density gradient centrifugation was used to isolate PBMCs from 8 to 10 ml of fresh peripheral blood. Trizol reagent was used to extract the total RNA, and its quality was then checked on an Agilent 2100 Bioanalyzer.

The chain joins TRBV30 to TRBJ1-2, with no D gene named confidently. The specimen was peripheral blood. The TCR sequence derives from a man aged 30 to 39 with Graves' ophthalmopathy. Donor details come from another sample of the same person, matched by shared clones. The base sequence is TGTGCCTGGAGTACGGTATTTGGCTATGGCTACACCTTC. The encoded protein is CAWSTVFGYGYTF.